This paragraph covers one T cell receptor (beta chain) sequence. No antigen is known for it. The CDR3 contains 15 residues. Germline CDR1 is KGHSH and CDR2 is LQKENI. Trimming removed 3 bases from V and 2 bases from J, with 13 bases in between. Expressed TCRB transcripts were sequenced because the isolated RNA had all been reverse transcribed beforehand. Sequencing of naive, central memory and regulatory T cell samples gave an average of about 3.9 million reads. Sequencing was performed with immunoSEQ multiplex PCR; in TCRdb, only in-frame clones are kept and a portion is missing. The sample contains around 40,000 clones, 66% of which appear only once. These data originate in a study of beta chain features in type 1 diabetes. On the study more broadly: Researchers looked at fewer than 120,000,000 sorted cells across all samples. Whole-study findings and limits: Insertion counts at VDJ junctions were lower in type 1 diabetes patients, who also showed more deletions there. Patients with Type 1 diabetes showed moderately but significantly shorter TCRB CDR3s in all four CD4+ subsets.

Cell sorting via CD45RO/CCR7/CD25/CD127/CD95/CD27 was performed to obtain CD4+ naive, central memory, regulatory and stem cell-like memory cells. This TCR was recovered from a man younger than 40 with type 1 diabetes. Some clones in this sample may be carry-over from other donors' samples. The sequencing input was Tregs from blood. The V gene is TRBV18, the J gene TRBJ1-2; D perhaps matches TRBD1 (6 bases). The CDR3 DNA follows: TGTGCCAGCTCACCTCAACAAACAGGGAACTATGGCTACACCTTC. Residues: CASSPQQTGNYGYTF.